Listed here is a single T cell receptor beta chain. Trimming removed 4 bases at V and 5 bases at J, with 17 bases between. Germline V gene data show CDR1 as MGHRA and CDR2 as YSYEKL. The CDR3 sequence is 16 residues long. The record originates from a study of patients and donors after allogeneic stem cell transplantation. TCRdb fed the RT-PCR reads into MiXCR, producing one record per CDR3 protein. The data contain some 960,000 distinct CDR3 sequences, 15% to 20% of them singletons. The rearrangement joins TRBV4-1 to TRBJ1-4; D possibly corresponds to TRBD1 (6 bases). This sequence was found in a human donor who was either an allogeneic HSCT recipient or a stem cell or donor lymphocyte infusion donor (not recorded which). It is not recorded whose cells these are; they may come from a transplant donor. Sequenced sample: blood, either unsorted or a sorted T cell fraction (not recorded which). The CDR3 loop reads CASSLEEGRGNEKLFF. The CDR3 region has the DNA TGCGCCAGCAGCCTAGAGGAGGGAAGGGGGAATGAAAAACTGTTTTTT.